The 7 T cell receptor beta chains given below trace back to one sample, sequenced in a study of regulatory T cells in long-lasting Graves disease. Time point meaning: newly diagnosed GD, antithyroid drugs for less than 3 months. TCR sequences were obtained from RNA taken from PBMCs. The authors built TCR beta libraries using iRepertoire HTBI primers and Arm-PCR of CDR3 regions. In TCRdb, the multiplex PCR reads were re-called with MiXCR into one record per CDR3 protein. The table lists roughly 400,000 distinct CDR3 sequences, over 12% of them singletons. The sample also formed part of further work on T cells in Graves' hyperthyroidism and ophthalmopathy.

The sample here was peripheral blood mononuclear cells (PBMCs), taken at new diagnosis, from a patient treated with antithyroid drugs. The receptors derive from a middle-aged woman with Graves disease.

Points on this clonotype: Being one base from a much bigger clone, this may be a read error. A read error is likely, as this CDR3 ends without the conserved phenylalanine or tryptophan. The rearrangement uses TRBV20-1 and TRBJ2-1; unclear D gene. Trimming took off 6 bases at V and 7 bases at J, with 13 bases between the two ends. The V gene's germline CDR1 is DFQATT and CDR2 SNEGSKA (reference sequence). This CDR3 is built from 12 residues. CDR3 nucleotides: TGCAGTGCGTGGACCGTCTGGAATGAGCAGTTCTTG. Amino acids: CSAWTVWNEQFL.

V usage is TRBV6-2 or TRBV6-3 and J usage is TRBJ1-5, with unresolved D. CDR3 length: 14 residues. Trimming took off 9 bases at V and 0 bases at J, with 12 bases between the two ends. Germline V lookup: CDR1 MNHEY, CDR2 SVGEGT. The CDR3 sequence: CASGQPYSNQPQHF. The CDR3 nucleotides are TGTGCCAGTGGCCAACCGTATAGCAATCAGCCCCAGCATTTT.

J is TRBJ2-5 and V is TRBV19; maybe TRBD1 (6 bases). CDR1 is LNHDA and CDR2 is SQIVND in the germline V gene (reference sequence). CDR3 length: 14 residues. V gave up 5 bases and J gave up 4 bases, with 14 bases separating them. CDR3 DNA sequence: TGTGCCAGTAGTTTCGCCGGGACACCAGAGACCCAGTACTTC. As protein: CASSFAGTPETQYF.

The CDR3 reads CASSQPPWGLGTGELFF. As DNA, the CDR3 is TGTGCCAGCAGCCAACCCCCGTGGGGCCTGGGCACCGGGGAGCTGTTTTTT. V is TRBV3-1 and J is TRBJ2-2, with a possible D match to TRBD1 (5 bases). The CDR3 totals 17 residues. The V end was cut by 2 bases, the J end by 4 bases, with 17 bases between. The germline CDR1 and CDR2 sequences are LGHDT and YNNKEL (reference sequence).

Many counts were recorded for this clonotype. This chain links TRBV12-5 with TRBJ1-5; a possible D gene is TRBD1 (6 bases). In germline, CDR1 is LGHNT, CDR2 FRNRAP. Trimming removed 0 bases at V and 8 bases at J, with 14 bases between. This CDR3 has 15 amino acids. The CDR3 loop is CASGLVLQGTEPQHF. The CDR3 bases are TGTGCTAGTGGTTTGGTACTACAGGGCACCGAGCCCCAGCATTTT.

Ten or more counts support this clonotype. The V and J genes are TRBV27 and TRBJ1-3, with D possibly being TRBD1 (6 bases). The germline V gene encodes CDR1 MNHEY and CDR2 SMNVEV (reference sequence). Trimming pared 5 bases from V and 8 bases from J, leaving 13 bases between. This CDR3 spans 13 amino acids. In DNA form, the CDR3 reads TGTGCCAGCAGTCCCGGGACACTGGACACCATATATTTT. As protein: CASSPGTLDTIYF.

This clonotype was recorded many times. CDR3 DNA: TGTGCCAGTAGTATGCGGGGGGGAGGGAGGACTGAAGCTTTCTTT. The encoded protein is CASSMRGGGRTEAFF. The chain recombines TRBV19 with TRBJ1-1; tentatively, D is TRBD1 (5 bases). This CDR3 has 15 amino acids. V gave up 3 bases and J gave up 5 bases, with 16 bases separating them. Germline V gene data show CDR1 as LNHDA and CDR2 as SQIVND (reference sequence).